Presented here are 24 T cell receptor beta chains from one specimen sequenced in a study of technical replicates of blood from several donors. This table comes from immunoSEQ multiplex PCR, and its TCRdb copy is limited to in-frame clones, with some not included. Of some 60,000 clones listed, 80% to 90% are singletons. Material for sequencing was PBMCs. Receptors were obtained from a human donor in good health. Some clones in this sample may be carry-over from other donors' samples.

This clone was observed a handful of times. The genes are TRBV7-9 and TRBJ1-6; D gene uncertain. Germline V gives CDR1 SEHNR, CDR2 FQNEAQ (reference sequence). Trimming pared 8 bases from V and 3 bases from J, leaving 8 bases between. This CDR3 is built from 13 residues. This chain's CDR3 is CASQEDYNSPLHF. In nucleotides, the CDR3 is TGTGCCAGCCAGGAAGACTATAATTCACCCCTCCACTTT.

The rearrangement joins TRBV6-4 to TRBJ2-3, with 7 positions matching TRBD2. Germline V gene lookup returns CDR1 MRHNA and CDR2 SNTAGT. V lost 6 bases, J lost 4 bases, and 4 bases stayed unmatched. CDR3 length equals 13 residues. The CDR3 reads CASSPGGSDTQYF. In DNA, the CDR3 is TGTGCCAGCAGCCCCGGGGGGTCAGATACGCAGTATTTT.

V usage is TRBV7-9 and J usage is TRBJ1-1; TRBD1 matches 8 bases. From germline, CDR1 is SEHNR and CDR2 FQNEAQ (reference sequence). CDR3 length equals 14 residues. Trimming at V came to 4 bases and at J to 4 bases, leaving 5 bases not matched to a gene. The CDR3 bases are TGTGCCAGCAGCTCGGACAGGGCATCCACTGAAGCTTTCTTT. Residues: CASSSDRASTEAFF.

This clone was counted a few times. Here the CDR3 DNA reads TGTGCCAGCAGGGGACCGGACAGCTACGAGCAGTACTTC. This sequence encodes CASRGPDSYEQYF. The chain couples TRBV6-5 to TRBJ2-7; possibly TRBD1 for D (6 bases). V shed 6 bases and J shed 3 bases, with 12 bases lying between them. The CDR3 contains 13 residues. Per germline, CDR1 MNHEY and CDR2 SVGAGI.

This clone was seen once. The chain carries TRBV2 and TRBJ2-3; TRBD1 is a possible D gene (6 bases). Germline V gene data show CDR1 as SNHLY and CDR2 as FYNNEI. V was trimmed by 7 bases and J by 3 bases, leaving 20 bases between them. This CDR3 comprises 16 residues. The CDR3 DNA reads TGTGCCAGCACTCCGATTGACAGGTCCCTTACAGATACGCAGTATTTT. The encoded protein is CASTPIDRSLTDTQYF.

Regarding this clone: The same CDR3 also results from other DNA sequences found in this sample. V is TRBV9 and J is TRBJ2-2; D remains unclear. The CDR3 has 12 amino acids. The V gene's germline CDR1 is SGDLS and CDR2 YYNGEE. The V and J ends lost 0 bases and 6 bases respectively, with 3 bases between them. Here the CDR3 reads CASSVAAGELFF. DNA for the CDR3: TGTGCCAGCAGCGTAGCCGCCGGGGAGCTGTTTTTT.

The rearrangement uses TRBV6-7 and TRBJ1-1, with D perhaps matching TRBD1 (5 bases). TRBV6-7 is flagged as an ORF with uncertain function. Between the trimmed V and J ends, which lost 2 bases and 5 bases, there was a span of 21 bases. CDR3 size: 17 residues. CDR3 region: CASSYPIVSGVRTEAFF. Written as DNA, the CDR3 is TGTGCCAGCAGTTACCCAATAGTATCGGGGGTGAGAACTGAAGCTTTCTTT.

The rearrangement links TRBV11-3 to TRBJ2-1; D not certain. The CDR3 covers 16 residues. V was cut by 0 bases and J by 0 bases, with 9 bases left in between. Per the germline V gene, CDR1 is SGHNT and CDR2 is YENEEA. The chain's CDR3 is CASSLEGTASYNEQFF. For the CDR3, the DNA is TGTGCCAGCAGCTTAGAAGGTACAGCCTCCTACAATGAGCAGTTCTTC.

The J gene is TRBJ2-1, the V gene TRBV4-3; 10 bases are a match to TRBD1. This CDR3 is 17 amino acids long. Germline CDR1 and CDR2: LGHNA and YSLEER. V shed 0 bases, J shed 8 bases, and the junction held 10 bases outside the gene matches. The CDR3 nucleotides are TGCGCCAGCAGCCAAGATTCCACCGGGACAGGGGTCTATGAGCAGTTCTTC. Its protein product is CASSQDSTGTGVYEQFF.

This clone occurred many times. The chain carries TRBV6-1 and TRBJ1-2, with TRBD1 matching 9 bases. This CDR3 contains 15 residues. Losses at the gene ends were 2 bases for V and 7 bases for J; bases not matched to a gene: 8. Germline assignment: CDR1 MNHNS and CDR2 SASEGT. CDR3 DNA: TGTGCCAGCAGTGAACTAGGGACAGGGACAAGTGGCTACACCTTC. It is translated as CASSELGTGTSGYTF.

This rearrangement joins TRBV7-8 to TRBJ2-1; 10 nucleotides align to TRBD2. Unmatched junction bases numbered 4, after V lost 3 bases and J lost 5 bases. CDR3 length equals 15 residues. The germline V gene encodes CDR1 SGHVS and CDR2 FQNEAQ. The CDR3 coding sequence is TGTGCCAGCAGCTTCCGGACTAGCGGTAACAATGAGCAGTTCTTC. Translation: CASSFRTSGNNEQFF. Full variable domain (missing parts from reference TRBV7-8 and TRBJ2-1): GAGVSQSPRYKVAKRGQDVALRCDPISGHVSLFWYQQALGQGPEFLTYFQNEAQLDKSGLPSDRFFAERPEGSVSTLKIQRTQQEDSAVYLCASSFRTSGNNEQFFGPGTRLTVL.

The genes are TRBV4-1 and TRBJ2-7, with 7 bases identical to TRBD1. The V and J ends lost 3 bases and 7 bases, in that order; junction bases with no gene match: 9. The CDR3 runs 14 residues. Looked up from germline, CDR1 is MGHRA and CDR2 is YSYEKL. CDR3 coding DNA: TGCGCCAGCAGCCACCCGAGGGGGCGTCGGGAGCAGTACTTC. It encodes CASSHPRGRREQYF.

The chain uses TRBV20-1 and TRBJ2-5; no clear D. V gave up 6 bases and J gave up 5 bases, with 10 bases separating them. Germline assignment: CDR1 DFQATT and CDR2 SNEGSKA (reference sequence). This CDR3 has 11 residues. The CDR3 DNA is TGCAGTGCCCCCGCCCGGGAGACCCAGTACTTC. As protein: CSAPARETQYF.

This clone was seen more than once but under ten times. This CDR3 is CASSQVVGPETQYF. In DNA, the CDR3 is TGTGCCAGCAGCCAAGTTGTGGGCCCCGAGACCCAGTACTTC. V gene TRBV14 combines with J gene TRBJ2-5; D remains unclear. Germline CDR1 reads SGHDN; CDR2 reads FVKESK. The CDR3 extends over 14 amino acids. The V end lost 1 base, the J end lost 5 bases, and 11 bases lay between the germline ends.

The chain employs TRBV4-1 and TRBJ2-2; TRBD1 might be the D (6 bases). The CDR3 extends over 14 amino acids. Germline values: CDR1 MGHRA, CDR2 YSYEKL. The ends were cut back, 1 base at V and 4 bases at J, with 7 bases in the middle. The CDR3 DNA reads TGCGCCAGCAGCCAAGGAGGGGGCACCGGGGAGCTGTTTTTT. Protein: CASSQGGGTGELFF.

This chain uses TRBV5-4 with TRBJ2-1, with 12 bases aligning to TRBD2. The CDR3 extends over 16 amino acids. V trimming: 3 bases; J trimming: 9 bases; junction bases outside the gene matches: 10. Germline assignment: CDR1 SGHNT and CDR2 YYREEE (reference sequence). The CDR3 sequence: CASSSPLAGGPGEQFF. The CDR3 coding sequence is TGTGCCAGCAGCTCCCCGCTAGCGGGGGGGCCGGGTGAGCAGTTCTTC.

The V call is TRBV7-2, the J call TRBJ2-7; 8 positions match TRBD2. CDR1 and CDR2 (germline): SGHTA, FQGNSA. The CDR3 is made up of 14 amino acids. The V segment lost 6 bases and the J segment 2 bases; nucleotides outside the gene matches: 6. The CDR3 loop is CASSSGTPPYEQYF. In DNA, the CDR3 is TGTGCCAGCAGTAGCGGGACTCCCCCCTACGAGCAGTACTTC. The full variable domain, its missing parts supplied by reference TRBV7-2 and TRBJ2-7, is GAGVSQSPSNKVTEKGKDVELRCDPISGHTALYWYRQSLGQGLEFLIYFQGNSAPDKSGLPSDRFSAERTGGSVSTLTIQRTQQEDSAVYLCASSSGTPPYEQYFGPGTRLTVT.

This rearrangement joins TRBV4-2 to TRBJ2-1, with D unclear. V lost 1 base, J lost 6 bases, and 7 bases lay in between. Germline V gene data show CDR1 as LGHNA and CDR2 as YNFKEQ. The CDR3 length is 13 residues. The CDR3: CASSQGVANEQFF. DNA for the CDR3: TGTGCCAGCAGCCAAGGGGTAGCCAATGAGCAGTTCTTC.

Here the CDR3 reads CASRPPTGGGKNGYTF. The CDR3 coding sequence is TGTGCCAGCAGGCCACCCACAGGGGGCGGAAAGAATGGCTACACCTTC. The genes are TRBV6-6 and TRBJ1-2; TRBD1 matches at 9 bases. Germline lookup yields CDR1 MNHNY and CDR2 SVGAGI (reference sequence). With 6 bases clipped from V and 6 bases from J, the junction kept 14 bases outside the gene matches. The CDR3 is 16 amino acids.

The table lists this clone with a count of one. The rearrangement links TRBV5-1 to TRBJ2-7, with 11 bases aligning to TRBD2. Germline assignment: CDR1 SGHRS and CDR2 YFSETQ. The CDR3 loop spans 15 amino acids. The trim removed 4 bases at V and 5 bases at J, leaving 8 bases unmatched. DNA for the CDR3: TGCGCCAGCAGCCCGGACAGGGGACTAGCGGACGAGCAGTACTTC. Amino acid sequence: CASSPDRGLADEQYF.

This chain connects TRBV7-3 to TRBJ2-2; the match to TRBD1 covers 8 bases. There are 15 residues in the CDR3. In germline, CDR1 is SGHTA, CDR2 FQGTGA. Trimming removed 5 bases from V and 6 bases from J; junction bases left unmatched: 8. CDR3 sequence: CASSTQGQGAGELFF. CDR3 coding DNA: TGTGCCAGCAGCACCCAAGGACAGGGCGCCGGGGAGCTGTTTTTT.

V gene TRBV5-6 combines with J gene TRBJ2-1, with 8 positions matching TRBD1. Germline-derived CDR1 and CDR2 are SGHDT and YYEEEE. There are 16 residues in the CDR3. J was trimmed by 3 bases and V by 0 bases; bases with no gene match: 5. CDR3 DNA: TGTGCCAGCAGCTTGGGCCGGACAGGGAACTACAATGAGCAGTTCTTC. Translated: CASSLGRTGNYNEQFF.

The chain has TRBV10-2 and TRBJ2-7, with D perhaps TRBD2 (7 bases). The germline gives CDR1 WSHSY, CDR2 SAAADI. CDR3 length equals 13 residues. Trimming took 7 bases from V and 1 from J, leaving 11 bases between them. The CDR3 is CASTGGASYEQYF. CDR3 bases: TGCGCCAGCACTGGGGGGGCTTCCTACGAGCAGTACTTC.

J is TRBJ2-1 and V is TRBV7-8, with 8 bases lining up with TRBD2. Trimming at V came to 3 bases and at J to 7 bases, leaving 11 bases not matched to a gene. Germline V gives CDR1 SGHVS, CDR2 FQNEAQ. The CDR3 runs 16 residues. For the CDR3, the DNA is TGTGCCAGCAGCTTCCTAATAGAAGCGGGAGTTAATGAGCAGTTCTTC. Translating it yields CASSFLIEAGVNEQFF.